This T cell receptor beta chain stems from a study of control samples from healthy donors and cancer patients. Generated by immunoSEQ multiplex PCR, the TCRdb table keeps only in-frame clones and is missing some. The sample has fewer than 250,000 clones, about 90% seen once. The CDR3 sequence is 18 residues long. V lost 0 bases to trimming and J lost 1 base, with 19 bases between them. CDR1 is SGHRS, CDR2 YFSETQ, per germline. The sequence was obtained from a man in his thirties or forties in good health. Sequences were obtained from blood. The chain is built from TRBV5-1 and TRBJ2-5; D possibly corresponds to TRBD1 (6 bases). The chain's CDR3 is CASSLAPRGTGLQETQYF. CDR3 coding DNA: TGCGCCAGCAGCTTGGCCCCGAGGGGTACAGGGCTCCAAGAGACCCAGTACTTC. The variable domain in full, completed from reference TRBV5-1 and TRBJ2-5, reads KAGVTQTPRYLIKTRGQQVTLSCSPISGHRSVSWYQQTPGQGLQFLFEYFSETQRNKGNFPGRFSGRQFSNSRSEMNVSTLELGDSALYLCASSLAPRGTGLQETQYFGPGTRLLVL.